These T cell receptor beta chains were read from a single sample in a study of blood T cell repertoires in COVID-19. Assay: immunoSEQ multiplex PCR; the TCRdb copy retains only in-frame clones and omits some. The sample has tens of thousands of clones, 88% seen once. Material for sequencing was peripheral blood. Receptor source: a woman aged 55 to 70 with acute or convalescent COVID-19. The CDR3 runs from the conserved cysteine through the conserved F or W. The order of the fields is D gene, clone size, V gene, J gene, CDR3 protein, CDR3 DNA. The D gene is left open where the match is weak. Clone size appears in some rows only: once, few, many, or a class for an expanded clone.

TRBD1	.	TRBV19	TRBJ2-2	CASTEQGWTGELFF	TGTGCCAGTACCGAACAGGGGTGGACCGGGGAGCTGTTTTTT
TRBD1	.	TRBV5-8	TRBJ2-5	CASSLEGQGGETQYF	TGTGCCAGCAGCTTGGAGGGACAGGGAGGGGAGACCCAGTACTTC
.	once	TRBV5-1	TRBJ1-2	CASSRTEHYGYTF	TGCGCCAGCAGCAGGACAGAGCACTATGGCTACACCTTC
TRBD2	.	TRBV7-2	TRBJ2-6	CASSPRRRLAGSGANVLTF	TGTGCCAGCAGCCCCCGACGTCGGCTAGCGGGCTCTGGGGCCAACGTCCTGACTTTC
TRBD1	.	TRBV6-6	TRBJ1-1	CASSIDRAGNTEAFF	TGTGCCAGCAGTATCGACAGGGCGGGGAACACTGAAGCTTTCTTT
TRBD2	.	TRBV19	TRBJ2-2	CASGSGTSWVGELFF	TGTGCCAGTGGATCCGGGACTAGCTGGGTCGGGGAGCTGTTTTTT
TRBD1	once	TRBV20-1	TRBJ1-2	CSASPRGRGNYGYTF	TGCAGTGCTAGTCCCAGGGGGCGAGGTAACTATGGCTACACCTTC
.	.	TRBV5-1	TRBJ1-2	CASSGTRPLSYTF	TGCGCCAGCAGCGGGACACGCCCTTTAAGCTACACCTTC
.	.	TRBV7-9	TRBJ2-1	CASSPPGELNNEQFF	TGTGCCAGCAGCCCCCCGGGGGAGCTCAACAATGAGCAGTTCTTC
TRBD1	once	TRBV2	TRBJ1-2	CASRGQFNYGYTF	TGTGCCAGCAGGGGACAGTTTAACTATGGCTACACCTTC
.	.	TRBV6-5	TRBJ1-3	CATSRGTAGNTIYF	TGTGCCACAAGTCGGGGGACGGCTGGAAACACCATATATTTT
.	.	TRBV20-1	TRBJ1-1	CSASGGGTEAFF	TGCAGTGCTAGTGGAGGGGGCACTGAAGCTTTCTTT
.	.	TRBV11-2	TRBJ1-5	CASSLGSGGQPQHF	TGTGCCAGCAGCTTAGGGTCCGGGGGTCAGCCCCAGCATTTT
.	.	TRBV5-1	TRBJ1-2	CASSLPPGSDGYTF	TGCGCCAGCAGCCTCCCACCGGGGAGCGACGGCTACACCTTC
.	.	TRBV3-1/TRBV3-2	TRBJ1-5	CASSQNRGPPQHF	TGTGCCAGCAGCCAGAACCGGGGTCCGCCCCAGCATTTT
TRBD1	.	TRBV4-2	TRBJ1-1	CASSPLTTGQGAEAFF	TGTGCCAGCAGCCCCCTGACAACCGGACAGGGGGCTGAAGCTTTCTTT
TRBD1	.	TRBV29-1	TRBJ1-2	CSVGQGQDYGYTF	TGCAGCGTGGGGCAGGGACAGGACTATGGCTACACCTTC
TRBD2	.	TRBV4-3	TRBJ2-1	CASSQDRRLAGGNEQFF	TGCGCCAGCAGCCAAGACCGGCGACTAGCGGGAGGGAATGAGCAGTTCTTC
TRBD1	.	TRBV10-3	TRBJ1-2	CAISETSGQGRFYGYTF	TGTGCCATCAGTGAGACTTCCGGACAGGGGCGATTCTATGGCTACACCTTC
.	.	TRBV7-9	TRBJ1-3	CASSPSGGNTIYF	TGTGCCAGCAGCCCCTCGGGAGGGAACACCATATATTTT
.	.	TRBV11-2	TRBJ1-4	CASSLARVEEKLFF	TGTGCCAGCAGCTTAGCTCGGGTCGAAGAAAAACTGTTTTTT
TRBD1	.	TRBV5-1	TRBJ1-1	CASRSGTVGTEAFF	TGCGCCAGCAGATCCGGGACAGTGGGGACTGAAGCTTTCTTT
TRBD1	.	TRBV10-3	TRBJ2-3	CAINQGAGDTQYF	TGTGCCATCAACCAGGGGGCAGGGGATACGCAGTATTTT
.	.	TRBV11-2	TRBJ1-2	CASRGTGINYGYTF	TGTGCCAGCAGGGGGACTGGAATTAACTATGGCTACACCTTC
TRBD1	few	TRBV3-1/TRBV3-2	TRBJ1-2	CASSQAWTGNYGYTF	TGTGCCAGCAGCCAAGCCTGGACAGGGAACTATGGCTACACCTTC
TRBD1	.	TRBV19	TRBJ1-2	CASRETGGAYYGYTF	TGTGCCAGTAGGGAGACAGGGGGCGCGTACTATGGCTACACCTTC
.	few	TRBV14	TRBJ1-2	CASSQRGTGSYGYTF	TGTGCCAGCAGCCAACGAGGAACAGGGAGCTATGGCTACACCTTC
TRBD1	.	TRBV9	TRBJ2-2	CASSPWTGYTGELFF	TGTGCCAGCAGCCCCTGGACAGGGTATACCGGGGAGCTGTTTTTT
TRBD1	.	TRBV28	TRBJ1-2	CASSLFQTGVDGYTF	TGTGCCAGCAGTTTATTCCAAACAGGGGTGGATGGCTACACCTTC
.	.	TRBV7-9	TRBJ1-5	CASGQGGSQPQHF	TGTGCCAGCGGTCAGGGCGGTAGTCAGCCCCAGCATTTT
.	.	TRBV7-8	TRBJ1-1	CASSLGGGTEAFF	TGTGCCAGCAGCTTAGGGGGGGGGACTGAAGCTTTCTTT